Detailed here is one T cell receptor beta chain. This sample is drawn from a study of blood T cell repertoires in COVID-19. Germline assignment: CDR1 SGHTA and CDR2 FQGNSA. Trimming pared 1 base from V and 2 bases from J, leaving 14 bases between. This CDR3 has 16 residues. Profiled with immunoSEQ multiplex PCR; TCRdb holds only in-frame clones, not every one. The sample includes approximately 160,000 clones, 84% seen only once; the top ten take roughly 7.3%. The receptor was isolated from a woman in her forties or fifties who had recovered from COVID-19. The J gene is TRBJ1-2, the V gene TRBV7-2, with D perhaps matching TRBD1 (5 bases). The sequencing sample was made of PBMCs or T cells enriched from blood (not recorded which). The CDR3 loop reads CASSLVLGQGNYGYTF. In DNA form, the CDR3 reads TGTGCCAGCAGCTTAGTATTGGGGCAGGGAAACTATGGCTACACCTTC.